Below, 23 T cell receptor beta chains from the same sample are listed, as sequenced in a study of shared clonotypes between healthy human individuals. It was CD45RO-negative cells, positively selected for CCR7, that made up naive CD8 cells, with terminally differentiated effector memory CD45RA+ cells excluded. Libraries were prepared by immunoSEQ multiplex PCR; TCRdb keeps only in-frame clonotypes and omits some of them. Among some 740,000 clones listed, nearly 95% were seen once. Sequenced sample: naive CD8+ T cells sorted from blood. Receptor source: a young man in good health.

The chain combines TRBV30 with TRBJ2-7; 14 bases are shared with TRBD2. The length of the CDR3 is 16 residues. Germline V gene sequence: CDR1 GTSNPN, CDR2 SVGIG (reference sequence). Germline trimming cut 1 base from V and 6 bases from J; bases unmatched to any gene: 8. The CDR3 spells CAWSAKTSGRALEQYF. CDR3 DNA sequence: TGTGCCTGGAGTGCTAAGACTAGCGGGAGGGCCCTCGAGCAGTACTTC. The whole variable domain, filled in from reference TRBV30 and TRBJ2-7, reads SQTIHQWPATLVQPVGSPLSLECTVEGTSNPNLYWYRQAAGRGLQLLFYSVGIGQISSEVPQNLSASRPQDRQFILSSKKLLLSDSGFYLCAWSAKTSGRALEQYFGPGTRLTVT.

This sequence joins TRBV13 and TRBJ2-7; D might be TRBD1 (6 bases). CDR1 is PRHDT, CDR2 FYEKMQ, per germline (reference sequence). This CDR3 has 13 residues. V lost 5 bases and J lost 3, with 11 bases in between. CDR3 sequence: CASSNGQNYEQYF. As DNA, the CDR3 is TGTGCCAGCAGCAACGGACAGAACTACGAGCAGTACTTC.

This chain links TRBV28 with TRBJ2-3; D may match TRBD1 or TRBD2 (5 bases each). CDR1 is MDHEN, CDR2 SYDVKM, per germline. The CDR3 contains 18 residues. The germline V and J ends were trimmed by 2 bases and 2 bases, with 20 bases remaining between them. The CDR3 DNA follows: TGTGCCAGCAGTTTAGGGGTCGGGGCTCGGCGGCACACAGATACGCAGTATTTT. Protein product: CASSLGVGARRHTDTQYF.

The J gene is TRBJ2-6, the V gene TRBV11-2; possible D gene TRBD1, 6 bases. The CDR3 totals 15 residues. The germline V gene encodes CDR1 SGHAT and CDR2 FQNNGV. The ends were cut back, 5 bases at V and 0 bases at J, with 8 bases in the middle. CDR3 loop: CASSPGDSGANVLTF. DNA for the CDR3: TGTGCCAGCAGCCCAGGGGACTCTGGGGCCAACGTCCTGACTTTC.

The V call is TRBV5-1, the J call TRBJ2-2; D is possibly TRBD1 (6 bases). V was pared by 3 bases and J by 1 base, with 13 bases between. CDR3 length: 16 amino acids. Per the germline V gene, CDR1 is SGHRS and CDR2 is YFSETQ. CDR3 sequence: CASSSRQDMNTGELFF. The CDR3 DNA sequence: TGCGCCAGCAGCTCCCGACAGGATATGAACACCGGGGAGCTGTTTTTT.

This chain connects TRBV28 to TRBJ1-1; TRBD1 aligns across 9 bases. Germline V CDR1 and CDR2: MDHEN, SYDVKM. This CDR3 spans 17 amino acids. V gave up 3 bases and J gave up 4 bases; unmatched junction bases: 12. CDR3 amino acids: CASSFRGTGPRITEAFF. The CDR3 DNA follows: TGTGCCAGCAGTTTCAGGGGGACAGGGCCACGGATCACTGAAGCTTTCTTT.

The chain uses TRBV10-1 and TRBJ1-4; TRBD1 agrees at 7 bases. V lost 10 bases and J lost 5; bases outside the gene matches: 7. CDR3 length equals 13 residues. Germline V gene lookup returns CDR1 WNHNN and CDR2 SYGVQD (reference sequence). This chain's CDR3 is CATWGQKNEKLFF. DNA of the CDR3: TGCGCCACCTGGGGACAGAAGAATGAAAAACTGTTTTTT.

The V call is TRBV7-2, the J call TRBJ2-1, with D perhaps TRBD2 (5 bases). Trimming cost V 9 bases and J 6 bases, with 24 bases left between them. Germline V gives CDR1 SGHTA, CDR2 FQGNSA. This CDR3 is built from 16 residues. CDR3 bases: TGTGCCAGTACGGGGTCCCCGGGGAAAAAGATCAATGAGCAGTTCTTC. Protein: CASTGSPGKKINEQFF.

This clone has more than one count but fewer than ten. The chain uses TRBV7-2 and TRBJ1-5; D is perhaps TRBD1 (5 bases). CDR1 is SGHTA and CDR2 is FQGNSA in the germline V gene. The CDR3 is made up of 16 amino acids. Trimming took off 4 bases at V and 5 bases at J, with 18 bases between the two ends. Written as DNA, the CDR3 is TGTGCCAGCAGCTCCCGAGGCGAGGGGAAACATCAGCCCCAGCATTTT. Its translation: CASSSRGEGKHQPQHF.

J is TRBJ2-1 and V is TRBV27; the D is unclear. This CDR3 comprises 16 residues. The germline V gene encodes CDR1 MNHEY and CDR2 SMNVEV (reference sequence). The V end was cut by 6 bases, the J end by 2 bases, with 17 bases between. The CDR3 nucleotides are TGTGCCAGCAGAAGACCCGGTCGGGCTACCTACAATGAGCAGTTCTTC. Amino acid sequence: CASRRPGRATYNEQFF.

The J gene is TRBJ2-3, the V gene TRBV5-1; 12 bases are shared with TRBD2. CDR3 length equals 21 residues. Per germline, CDR1 SGHRS and CDR2 YFSETQ. V was clipped by 0 bases and J by 2 bases; unmatched bases: 16. CDR3 residues: CASSLVGVTSGRLYYTDTQYF. For the CDR3, the DNA is TGCGCCAGCAGCTTGGTGGGGGTAACTAGCGGGAGGCTCTACTACACAGATACGCAGTATTTT.

The chain uses TRBV28 and TRBJ2-5; D is undetermined. The CDR3 contains 17 residues. The germline V and J ends were trimmed by 3 bases and 2 bases, with 19 bases remaining between them. Germline assignment: CDR1 MDHEN and CDR2 SYDVKM. CDR3 DNA: TGTGCCAGCAGTTTTTCCCCCACCGACACAACTCAAGAGACCCAGTACTTC. It encodes CASSFSPTDTTQETQYF.

This chain uses TRBV9 with TRBJ2-2, with D unresolved. Per germline, CDR1 SGDLS and CDR2 YYNGEE. Trimming pared 3 bases from V and 1 base from J, leaving 13 bases between. The CDR3 covers 16 residues. The CDR3 loop reads CASSEEPSLNTGELFF. CDR3 DNA sequence: TGTGCCAGCAGCGAAGAGCCATCCCTGAACACCGGGGAGCTGTTTTTT.

This clone was recorded a few times. The sample contains more than one DNA sequence encoding this CDR3. The V and J genes are TRBV5-1 and TRBJ2-3, with 10 bases lining up with TRBD2. CDR3 length: 15 residues. Germline loops: CDR1 SGHRS, CDR2 YFSETQ. The V and J ends lost 3 bases and 1 base, in that order; junction bases with no gene match: 2. As DNA, the CDR3 is TGCGCCAGCAGCTCGGGGACTAGCGGCACAGATACGCAGTATTTT. It codes for CASSSGTSGTDTQYF.

J is TRBJ1-1 and V is TRBV19, with D maybe TRBD1 (5 bases). With 6 bases removed from V and 1 base from J, the gap between germline ends came to 9 bases. CDR1 is LNHDA and CDR2 is SQIVND in the germline V gene (reference sequence). The CDR3 runs 13 residues. CDR3 bases: TGTGCCAGTAGGCCGGGGCCGAACACTGAAGCTTTCTTT. Protein product: CASRPGPNTEAFF.

V and J are TRBV27 and TRBJ2-3; TRBD2 matches 7 bases. This CDR3 region has 16 residues. The V and J ends lost 5 bases and 3 bases, in that order; junction bases with no gene match: 11. CDR1 and CDR2 from the germline V gene are MNHEY and SMNVEV (reference sequence). In nucleotides, the CDR3 is TGTGCCAGCAGTCCCCTGGGCGGGAGTGATACAGATACGCAGTATTTT. Amino acids: CASSPLGGSDTDTQYF.

The chain employs TRBV19 and TRBJ2-5, with D possibly being TRBD2 (7 bases). Germline values: CDR1 LNHDA, CDR2 SQIVND (reference sequence). The CDR3 loop spans 16 amino acids. V was cut by 0 bases and J by 2 bases, with 13 bases left in between. The CDR3 bases are TGTGCCAGTAGTATAGATCACGGGGGGCCTCAAGAGACCCAGTACTTC. Residues: CASSIDHGGPQETQYF.

The V call is TRBV7-9, the J call TRBJ1-2, with D maybe TRBD1 (6 bases). Trimming shortened V by 6 bases and J by 8 bases, and 16 bases separated the two germline ends. The CDR3 is made up of 13 amino acids. The germline CDR1 and CDR2 sequences are SEHNR and FQNEAQ (reference sequence). The CDR3 DNA follows: TGTGCCAGCAGTCCAGCGGGGGCTGACGGCTACACCTTC. Translating gives CASSPAGADGYTF.

The V and J genes are TRBV18 and TRBJ2-7; D remains unclear. The CDR3 length is 14 residues. With 0 bases removed from V and 0 bases from J, the gap between germline ends came to 6 bases. The germline CDR1 and CDR2 sequences are KGHSH and LQKENI. Here the CDR3 DNA reads TGTGCCAGCTCACCACCTCCGCCCTCCTACGAGCAGTACTTC. Its translation is CASSPPPPSYEQYF.

CDR3 DNA sequence: TGTGCCAGCAGTGGGTCTACCATGAAGGAGACCCAGTACTTC. It is translated as CASSGSTMKETQYF. J is TRBJ2-5 and V is TRBV2, with D unclear. The CDR3 totals 14 residues. The germline gives CDR1 SNHLY, CDR2 FYNNEI. The ends were cut back, 4 bases at V and 5 bases at J, with 14 bases in the middle.

The chain joins TRBV6-5 to TRBJ2-3, with D perhaps TRBD2 (6 bases). CDR3 length: 14 amino acids. Germline CDR1 and CDR2: MNHEY and SVGAGI. V was clipped by 6 bases and J by 4 bases, with 14 bases between them. The CDR3 region has the DNA TGTGCCAGCAGCCCACTAGGAGGGGCAGATACGCAGTATTTT. It encodes CASSPLGGADTQYF.

The chain combines TRBV28 with TRBJ2-2; 8 positions match TRBD2. The CDR3 is made up of 15 amino acids. Germline loops: CDR1 MDHEN, CDR2 SYDVKM. V lost 4 bases and J lost 4; bases outside the gene matches: 5. CDR3 sequence: CASSYRAGGTGELFF. In DNA form, the CDR3 reads TGTGCCAGCAGTTACAGGGCGGGGGGCACCGGGGAGCTGTTTTTT.

The chain couples TRBV28 to TRBJ1-5; D uncertain. Germline loops: CDR1 MDHEN, CDR2 SYDVKM. The CDR3 contains 17 residues. V lost 2 bases, J lost 0 bases, and 14 bases lay in between. CDR3 nucleotides: TGTGCCAGCAGTTTACCTCCGCAGGACTATAGCAATCAGCCCCAGCATTTT. It translates to CASSLPPQDYSNQPQHF.